The 6 T cell receptor beta chains in this list originate from one sample, sequenced in a study of shared clonotypes between healthy human individuals. Sequencing was performed with immunoSEQ multiplex PCR; in TCRdb, only in-frame clones are kept and a portion is missing. The sample consists of 450,000 to 550,000 clones, around 79% of them appearing once. Sequenced input: PBMCs. The receptors here all came from a middle-aged woman in good health. Some clones in this sample may be carry-over from other donors' samples.

The V and J genes are TRBV7-9 and TRBJ2-6; D tentatively reads TRBD1 or TRBD2 (6 bases each). The germline gives CDR1 SEHNR, CDR2 FQNEAQ (reference sequence). Trimming shortened V by 8 bases and J by 0 bases, and 14 bases separated the two germline ends. The CDR3 consists of 16 residues. The CDR3 DNA follows: TGTGCCAGCCTTACTAAGGGGGGCTCTGGGGCCAACGTCCTGACTTTC. The encoded protein is CASLTKGGSGANVLTF.

The table lists this clone with a count of one. The chain recombines TRBV9 with TRBJ2-3; D unclear. The V and J ends lost 0 bases and 4 bases respectively, with 9 bases between them. Germline lookup yields CDR1 SGDLS and CDR2 YYNGEE. The CDR3 runs 14 residues. CDR3 protein: CASSVGSRPDTQYF. CDR3 coding DNA: TGTGCCAGCAGCGTAGGGAGCAGGCCAGATACGCAGTATTTT.

Concerning this clone itself: Different DNA sequences within this sample yield the same CDR3. The chain is built from TRBV18 and TRBJ2-7; D possibly corresponds to TRBD1 (5 bases). Per the germline V gene, CDR1 is KGHSH and CDR2 is LQKENI. V shed 2 bases and J shed 0 bases, with 5 bases lying between them. The CDR3 spans 13 residues. CDR3 sequence: CASSPGASYEQYF. For the CDR3, the DNA is TGTGCCAGCTCACCAGGGGCCTCCTACGAGCAGTACTTC.

The chain joins TRBV6-6 to TRBJ1-1, with D possibly TRBD1 on 5 matching bases. V shed 7 bases and J shed 3 bases, with 18 bases lying between them. This CDR3 has 15 amino acids. From germline, CDR1 is MNHNY and CDR2 SVGAGI (reference sequence). The CDR3 reads CASTQTGGGYTEAFF. The CDR3 nucleotides read TGTGCCAGCACCCAGACCGGGGGAGGTTACACTGAAGCTTTCTTT.

The chain recombines TRBV5-4 with TRBJ2-7; TRBD2 matches at 12 bases. V lost 0 bases to trimming and J lost 4 bases; unmatched junction nucleotides: 5. The CDR3 has 16 residues. The germline CDR1 and CDR2 sequences are SGHNT and YYREEE (reference sequence). CDR3 in DNA: TGTGCCAGCAGCTTGGGACTAGCGGGAGTAAAGTACGAGCAGTACTTC. Translation: CASSLGLAGVKYEQYF.

J is TRBJ1-5 and V is TRBV18; D ambiguous. Germline CDR1 and CDR2: KGHSH and LQKENI. This CDR3 has 16 residues. V was trimmed by 0 bases and J by 0 bases, leaving 9 bases between them. The CDR3: CASSPPSGNSNQPQHF. CDR3 DNA: TGTGCCAGCTCACCACCGTCCGGGAATAGCAATCAGCCCCAGCATTTT.